Listed here are 30 T cell receptor beta chains from one sample, sequenced in a study of cytomegalovirus exposure and HLA in healthy donors. This PCR relied on a set of 60 Vbeta primers and 13 Jbeta primers. The protocol was immunoSEQ multiplex PCR, while the TCRdb copy is restricted to in-frame clones and leaves out a portion. The data contain 180,000 or so clones, approximately 80% of them singletons. Material for sequencing was PBMCs. These receptor sequences come from a female donor in good health and CMV-seronegative.

V is TRBV12-2 and J is TRBJ1-2; TRBD1, as called in the table, went unchecked against the DNA. TRBV12-2 is assigned pseudogene status. The CDR3 has 17 residues. This CDR3 reads CASRLPTRTGGMYGYTF. CDR3 DNA: TGTGCAAGTCGCTTACCCACCAGGACAGGGGGGATGTATGGCTACACCTTC.

The chain links TRBV19 to TRBJ1-1; TRBD1 matches at 8 bases. V trimming: 5 bases; J trimming: 10 bases; junction bases outside the gene matches: 6. Germline V gene data show CDR1 as LNHDA and CDR2 as SQIVND (reference sequence). The CDR3 is 12 residues long. CDR3 region: CASSVPGGRAFF. The CDR3 DNA sequence: TGTGCCAGTAGTGTCCCAGGGGGCCGAGCTTTCTTT.

This chain links TRBV19 with TRBJ1-4; TRBD1 aligns across 7 bases. Germline V CDR1 and CDR2: LNHDA, SQIVND (reference sequence). The ends lost 7 bases at V and 8 bases at J; junction bases unmatched: 13. This CDR3 has 15 amino acids. The CDR3 is CASTPGGRGKEKLFF. The CDR3 DNA reads TGTGCCAGTACCCCTGGAGGCAGGGGGAAGGAAAAACTGTTTTTT.

Of note for this clone: The same CDR3 is also encoded by other DNA sequences in this sample. The chain carries TRBV4-1 and TRBJ2-7, with D perhaps matching TRBD1 (7 bases). The V gene lost 0 bases and the J gene lost 4 bases, with 13 bases spanning the gap. The CDR3 spans 15 residues. In germline, CDR1 is MGHRA, CDR2 YSYEKL. The CDR3 loop is CASSQEGGGRYEQYF. CDR3 coding DNA: TGCGCCAGCAGCCAAGAAGGAGGGGGCCGATACGAGCAGTACTTC.

J is TRBJ2-1 and V is TRBV4-2, with D perhaps TRBD2 (6 bases). This CDR3 comprises 17 residues. Germline CDR1 and CDR2: LGHNA and YNFKEQ. V dropped 3 bases and J dropped 1 base, with 16 bases sitting between them. This CDR3 reads CASSQSPTRGSYNEQFF. CDR3 nucleotide sequence: TGTGCCAGCAGCCAGTCCCCGACTAGGGGTTCCTACAATGAGCAGTTCTTC.

The rearrangement links TRBV28 to TRBJ1-2; D possibly corresponds to TRBD1 (6 bases). The CDR3 spans 16 residues. Trimming left V 10 bases short and J 1 base short, with 22 bases between. The germline CDR1 and CDR2 sequences are MDHEN and SYDVKM. The CDR3 region is CATPPDSPSLNYGYTF. The DNA of the CDR3 is TGTGCCACCCCCCCGGACAGCCCTTCCCTTAACTATGGCTACACCTTC.

This rearrangement joins TRBV7-9 to TRBJ1-1; D is undetermined. Germline-derived CDR1 and CDR2 are SEHNR and FQNEAQ (reference sequence). V was trimmed by 5 bases and J by 3 bases, leaving 10 bases between them. The CDR3 has 13 amino acids. CDR3 amino acids: CASSHPVDTEAFF. The CDR3 DNA reads TGTGCCAGCAGCCATCCGGTGGACACTGAAGCTTTCTTT.

The gene calls are TRBV7-2 and TRBJ1-2; weak D call: TRBD1 (6 bases). This CDR3 spans 14 amino acids. From germline, CDR1 is SGHTA and CDR2 FQGNSA. Trimming stripped 5 bases from V and 6 bases from J, with 16 bases between. The DNA of the CDR3 is TGTGCCAGCAGCCGGAGTTGGGGGGGCGATGGCTACACCTTC. Translated, it gives CASSRSWGGDGYTF. The full variable domain, rest sourced from reference TRBV7-2 and TRBJ1-2, is GAGVSQSPSNKVTEKGKDVELRCDPISGHTALYWYRQSLGQGLEFLIYFQGNSAPDKSGLPSDRFSAERTGGSVSTLTIQRTQQEDSAVYLCASSRSWGGDGYTFGSGTRLTVV.

Only one count was recorded for this clone. V usage is TRBV19 and J usage is TRBJ1-1, with D possibly TRBD1 on 6 matching bases. The length of the CDR3 is 16 residues. The germline V and J ends were trimmed by 6 bases and 0 bases, with 17 bases remaining between them. Per the germline V gene, CDR1 is LNHDA and CDR2 is SQIVND (reference sequence). CDR3 protein: CASSPLGQKMNTEAFF. The DNA of the CDR3 is TGTGCCAGTAGCCCCCTCGGACAGAAGATGAACACTGAAGCTTTCTTT.

This clone was counted once. The gene calls are TRBV4-3 and TRBJ2-3; 7 positions agree with TRBD2. Germline lookup yields CDR1 LGHNA and CDR2 YSLEER. With V trimmed by 7 bases and J by 4 bases, 8 bases remained unmatched. The length of the CDR3 is 14 residues. CDR3 sequence reads: CASNLGGRADTQYF. CDR3 DNA: TGCGCCAGCAACCTCGGGGGGAGGGCAGATACGCAGTATTTT.

This sequence joins TRBV28 and TRBJ2-7; 10 bases are shared with TRBD1. The CDR3 sequence is 13 residues long. Looked up from germline, CDR1 is MDHEN and CDR2 is SYDVKM. V lost 10 bases, J lost 4 bases, and 7 bases stayed unmatched. CDR3: CATQGGQGYEQYF. Written as DNA, the CDR3 is TGTGCCACTCAGGGGGGACAGGGGTACGAGCAGTACTTC. Drawing the rest from reference TRBV28 and TRBJ2-7, the complete variable domain is DVKVTQSSRYLVKRTGEKVFLECVQDMDHENMFWYRQDPGLGLRLIYFSYDVKMKEKGDIPEGYSVSREKKERFSLILESASTNQTSMYLCATQGGQGYEQYFGPGTRLTVT.

The chain uses TRBV5-4 and TRBJ1-1; 9 positions agree with TRBD1. Per the germline V gene, CDR1 is SGHNT and CDR2 is YYREEE (reference sequence). CDR3 length: 16 amino acids. Trimming cost V 2 bases and J 0 bases; bases outside gene matches: 5. The CDR3 reads CASSFGGTGMNTEAFF. Written as DNA, the CDR3 is TGTGCCAGCAGCTTTGGTGGGACAGGGATGAACACTGAAGCTTTCTTT.

The chain carries TRBV9 and TRBJ2-3; TRBD2 agrees at 8 bases. The junction had 4 bases not matched to a gene; V was cut back by 2 bases and J by 2 bases. CDR1 is SGDLS, CDR2 YYNGEE, per germline. The CDR3 spans 15 residues. CDR3 loop: CASSVLAGPTDTQYF. The CDR3 bases are TGTGCCAGCAGCGTTTTAGCGGGACCCACAGATACGCAGTATTTT. The full variable domain, with the rest looked up from reference TRBV9 and TRBJ2-3, is DSGVTQTPKHLITATGQRVTLRCSPRSGDLSVYWYQQSLDQGLQFLIQYYNGEERAKGNILERFSAQQFPDLHSELNLSSLELGDSALYFCASSVLAGPTDTQYFGPGTRLTVL.

The chain recombines TRBV7-2 with TRBJ1-3, with D perhaps TRBD1 (5 bases). Trimming took 0 bases from V and 1 from J, leaving 7 bases between them. CDR1 is SGHTA and CDR2 is FQGNSA in the germline V gene. The CDR3 has 15 residues. CDR3 sequence (DNA): TGTGCCAGCAGCTTAGCAGGGGTTTCTGGAAACACCATATATTTT. Translation gives CASSLAGVSGNTIYF.

This clone was found once. The rearrangement joins TRBV4-3 to TRBJ2-1; 9 positions agree with TRBD2. The germline CDR1 and CDR2 sequences are LGHNA and YSLEER. This CDR3 contains 17 residues. The V and J ends lost 1 base and 0 bases, in that order; junction bases with no gene match: 4. CDR3 region: CASSQADSGSSYNEQFF. The CDR3, as DNA: TGCGCCAGCAGCCAAGCTGATAGCGGGAGCTCCTACAATGAGCAGTTCTTC.

The chain carries TRBV28 and TRBJ2-1; 9 positions match TRBD2. Germline trimming cut 2 bases from V and 9 bases from J; bases unmatched to any gene: 8. The CDR3 loop spans 15 amino acids. Germline values: CDR1 MDHEN, CDR2 SYDVKM. CDR3 region: CASSLRTSERTEQFF. DNA of the CDR3: TGTGCCAGCAGTTTAAGGACTAGCGAACGCACTGAGCAGTTCTTC.

This chain uses TRBV6-6 with TRBJ2-7, with no clear D. The V end lost 0 bases, the J end lost 0 bases, and 6 bases lay between the germline ends. The CDR3 contains 14 residues. Germline V lookup: CDR1 MNHNY, CDR2 SVGAGI (reference sequence). The CDR3 spells CASSYSGSSYEQYF. Here the CDR3 DNA reads TGTGCCAGCAGTTACTCCGGTTCCTCCTACGAGCAGTACTTC.

The gene calls are TRBV14 and TRBJ2-5, with D unresolved. V was trimmed by 3 bases and J by 7 bases, leaving 6 bases between them. Germline V gives CDR1 SGHDN, CDR2 FVKESK. This CDR3 is built from 11 residues. The CDR3 nucleotides read TGTGCCAGCAGCCATGGCGGGACCCAGTACTTC. This encodes CASSHGGTQYF.

This chain uses TRBV5-1 with TRBJ2-7, with 10 bases identical to TRBD2. From germline, CDR1 is SGHRS and CDR2 YFSETQ. V dropped 0 bases and J dropped 3; count of bases not matched to a gene: 9. The CDR3 has 17 residues. The CDR3, as DNA: TGCGCCAGCAGCTTGGCCGATCGACTAGCGGGTCGCTACGAGCAGTACTTC. This sequence encodes CASSLADRLAGRYEQYF.

The chain is built from TRBV18 and TRBJ1-4, with D possibly TRBD1 on 5 matching bases. Germline CDR1 reads KGHSH; CDR2 reads LQKENI. V lost 5 bases and J 0 bases, leaving 13 bases between the germline ends. CDR3 length: 16 amino acids. The CDR3 DNA reads as TGTGCCAGCTCATTGGACAACTATGCAACTAATGAAAAACTGTTTTTT. Protein product: CASSLDNYATNEKLFF.

This chain links TRBV2 with TRBJ2-2, with 13 positions matching TRBD2. CDR3 length: 16 amino acids. Germline CDR1 is SNHLY and CDR2 is FYNNEI. Trimming at V came to 4 bases and at J to 5 bases, leaving 4 bases not matched to a gene. The CDR3 DNA sequence: TGTGCCAGCAGTGCACTAGCGGGAGGGGTGACCGGGGAGCTGTTTTTT. As protein: CASSALAGGVTGELFF. Full variable domain (missing parts from reference TRBV2 and TRBJ2-2): EPEVTQTPSHQVTQMGQEVILRCVPISNHLYFYWYRQILGQKVEFLVSFYNNEISEKSEIFDDQFSVERPDGSNFTLKIRSTKLEDSAMYFCASSALAGGVTGELFFGEGSRLTVL.

The chain carries TRBV9 and TRBJ2-3; 7 nucleotides agree with TRBD2. Germline lookup yields CDR1 SGDLS and CDR2 YYNGEE. V gave up 2 bases and J gave up 6 bases; unmatched junction bases: 9. This CDR3 comprises 15 residues. CDR3 nucleotides: TGTGCCAGCAGCGTTGCCGGGACTACGTGGGATACGCAGTATTTT. Translation gives CASSVAGTTWDTQYF.

The chain recombines TRBV9 with TRBJ1-1; TRBD1 matches at 9 bases. This CDR3 has 14 residues. The ends lost 2 bases at V and 4 bases at J; junction bases unmatched: 3. The germline V gene has CDR1 SGDLS and CDR2 YYNGEE. The CDR3 region is CASSVGQGITEAFF. In nucleotides, the CDR3 is TGTGCCAGCAGCGTCGGACAGGGGATCACTGAAGCTTTCTTT.

The chain joins TRBV4-3 to TRBJ2-5; D possibly corresponds to TRBD1 (5 bases). Germline V CDR1 and CDR2: LGHNA, YSLEER. The V gene lost 1 base and the J gene lost 2 bases, with 8 bases spanning the gap. CDR3 size: 14 residues. The CDR3 sequence: CASSQGQLQETQYF. CDR3 sequence (DNA): TGCGCCAGCAGCCAAGGACAGCTTCAAGAGACCCAGTACTTC.

The chain joins TRBV4-2 to TRBJ2-2; D is unresolved. The V end was cut by 0 bases, the J end by 2 bases, with 7 bases between. The CDR3 consists of 15 residues. The germline V gene encodes CDR1 LGHNA and CDR2 YNFKEQ. CDR3 nucleotides: TGTGCCAGCAGCCAAGACAGAAGTAACACCGGGGAGCTGTTTTTT. Translating it yields CASSQDRSNTGELFF.

The chain joins TRBV28 to TRBJ2-7, with TRBD2 as a possible D gene (5 bases). Germline V gene sequence: CDR1 MDHEN, CDR2 SYDVKM. The CDR3 has 15 amino acids. V was clipped by 5 bases and J by 2 bases, with 16 bases between them. CDR3 protein: CASSPEVAGTYEQYF. In nucleotides, the CDR3 is TGTGCCAGCAGTCCCGAGGTGGCGGGCACCTACGAGCAGTACTTC.

The chain uses TRBV30 and TRBJ1-5; D unresolved. The germline V and J ends were trimmed by 2 bases and 5 bases, with 10 bases remaining between them. Germline V gene sequence: CDR1 GTSNPN, CDR2 SVGIG (reference sequence). This CDR3 has 13 amino acids. The CDR3 region has the DNA TGTGCCTGGAGTCATTCACTTGATCAGCCCCAGCATTTT. It is translated as CAWSHSLDQPQHF.

This clone was found a few times. The chain has TRBV5-4 and TRBJ2-2; D possibly corresponds to TRBD2 (8 bases). CDR1 and CDR2 (germline): SGHNT, YYREEE (reference sequence). The CDR3 is 16 residues long. Between the trimmed V and J ends, which lost 4 bases and 6 bases, there was a span of 19 bases. CDR3 region: CASSPQGGGGSGELFF. The CDR3 DNA reads as TGTGCCAGCAGCCCGCAAGGGGGCGGGGGGTCCGGGGAGCTGTTTTTT.

In this sample, this clone turned up a few times. The gene calls are TRBV6-1 and TRBJ1-5, with 8 positions matching TRBD1. V shed 3 bases and J 2 bases; nucleotides not matched to a gene: 12. The CDR3 runs 18 residues. Germline V CDR1 and CDR2: MNHNS, SASEGT. The CDR3 DNA reads TGTGCCAGCAGTGATCAGGGGGCAAGGGGATCAGGCAATCAGCCCCAGCATTTT. It yields the protein CASSDQGARGSGNQPQHF.

The rearrangement uses TRBV6-5 and TRBJ1-1, with D unclear. CDR3 length equals 15 residues. Germline V lookup: CDR1 MNHEY, CDR2 SVGAGI. Trimming removed 0 bases at V and 8 bases at J, with 16 bases between. The CDR3 bases are TGTGCCAGCAGTTACTCGGGCCTTACTCAAGCCGAAGCTTTCTTT. Translated, it gives CASSYSGLTQAEAFF.